This T cell receptor beta chain comes out of a study of cytomegalovirus exposure and HLA in healthy donors. General study results and limits: In a later analysis, at a false discovery rate of 0.05, approximately 16,000 TCR beta sequences matched HLA alleles. A later analysis reportedly found fewer N-insertions in an Asian-associated ancestry cluster than the approximately 670-donor mean.

These donors, healthy bone marrow donors, were studied. This CDR3 has 13 residues. From germline, CDR1 is SGHTA and CDR2 FQGTGA. V was shortened by 5 bases and J by 5 bases, with 13 bases between the two germline ends. PCR primers comprised 60 Vbeta and 13 Jbeta primers. The repertoire was sequenced with immunoSEQ multiplex PCR; TCRdb's copy has only in-frame clones and lacks some. The sample yields roughly 110,000 clones, 75% seen once. Regarding this clone: Its matching antigen is unknown.

The V and J genes are TRBV7-3 and TRBJ2-7, with D perhaps matching TRBD1 (6 bases). The sequence was collected from a male donor in good health and CMV-seropositive. The sample comprised PBMCs. CDR3 protein: CASSIQGSDEQYF. CDR3 DNA sequence: TGTGCCAGCAGCATACAGGGTTCCGACGAGCAGTACTTC.